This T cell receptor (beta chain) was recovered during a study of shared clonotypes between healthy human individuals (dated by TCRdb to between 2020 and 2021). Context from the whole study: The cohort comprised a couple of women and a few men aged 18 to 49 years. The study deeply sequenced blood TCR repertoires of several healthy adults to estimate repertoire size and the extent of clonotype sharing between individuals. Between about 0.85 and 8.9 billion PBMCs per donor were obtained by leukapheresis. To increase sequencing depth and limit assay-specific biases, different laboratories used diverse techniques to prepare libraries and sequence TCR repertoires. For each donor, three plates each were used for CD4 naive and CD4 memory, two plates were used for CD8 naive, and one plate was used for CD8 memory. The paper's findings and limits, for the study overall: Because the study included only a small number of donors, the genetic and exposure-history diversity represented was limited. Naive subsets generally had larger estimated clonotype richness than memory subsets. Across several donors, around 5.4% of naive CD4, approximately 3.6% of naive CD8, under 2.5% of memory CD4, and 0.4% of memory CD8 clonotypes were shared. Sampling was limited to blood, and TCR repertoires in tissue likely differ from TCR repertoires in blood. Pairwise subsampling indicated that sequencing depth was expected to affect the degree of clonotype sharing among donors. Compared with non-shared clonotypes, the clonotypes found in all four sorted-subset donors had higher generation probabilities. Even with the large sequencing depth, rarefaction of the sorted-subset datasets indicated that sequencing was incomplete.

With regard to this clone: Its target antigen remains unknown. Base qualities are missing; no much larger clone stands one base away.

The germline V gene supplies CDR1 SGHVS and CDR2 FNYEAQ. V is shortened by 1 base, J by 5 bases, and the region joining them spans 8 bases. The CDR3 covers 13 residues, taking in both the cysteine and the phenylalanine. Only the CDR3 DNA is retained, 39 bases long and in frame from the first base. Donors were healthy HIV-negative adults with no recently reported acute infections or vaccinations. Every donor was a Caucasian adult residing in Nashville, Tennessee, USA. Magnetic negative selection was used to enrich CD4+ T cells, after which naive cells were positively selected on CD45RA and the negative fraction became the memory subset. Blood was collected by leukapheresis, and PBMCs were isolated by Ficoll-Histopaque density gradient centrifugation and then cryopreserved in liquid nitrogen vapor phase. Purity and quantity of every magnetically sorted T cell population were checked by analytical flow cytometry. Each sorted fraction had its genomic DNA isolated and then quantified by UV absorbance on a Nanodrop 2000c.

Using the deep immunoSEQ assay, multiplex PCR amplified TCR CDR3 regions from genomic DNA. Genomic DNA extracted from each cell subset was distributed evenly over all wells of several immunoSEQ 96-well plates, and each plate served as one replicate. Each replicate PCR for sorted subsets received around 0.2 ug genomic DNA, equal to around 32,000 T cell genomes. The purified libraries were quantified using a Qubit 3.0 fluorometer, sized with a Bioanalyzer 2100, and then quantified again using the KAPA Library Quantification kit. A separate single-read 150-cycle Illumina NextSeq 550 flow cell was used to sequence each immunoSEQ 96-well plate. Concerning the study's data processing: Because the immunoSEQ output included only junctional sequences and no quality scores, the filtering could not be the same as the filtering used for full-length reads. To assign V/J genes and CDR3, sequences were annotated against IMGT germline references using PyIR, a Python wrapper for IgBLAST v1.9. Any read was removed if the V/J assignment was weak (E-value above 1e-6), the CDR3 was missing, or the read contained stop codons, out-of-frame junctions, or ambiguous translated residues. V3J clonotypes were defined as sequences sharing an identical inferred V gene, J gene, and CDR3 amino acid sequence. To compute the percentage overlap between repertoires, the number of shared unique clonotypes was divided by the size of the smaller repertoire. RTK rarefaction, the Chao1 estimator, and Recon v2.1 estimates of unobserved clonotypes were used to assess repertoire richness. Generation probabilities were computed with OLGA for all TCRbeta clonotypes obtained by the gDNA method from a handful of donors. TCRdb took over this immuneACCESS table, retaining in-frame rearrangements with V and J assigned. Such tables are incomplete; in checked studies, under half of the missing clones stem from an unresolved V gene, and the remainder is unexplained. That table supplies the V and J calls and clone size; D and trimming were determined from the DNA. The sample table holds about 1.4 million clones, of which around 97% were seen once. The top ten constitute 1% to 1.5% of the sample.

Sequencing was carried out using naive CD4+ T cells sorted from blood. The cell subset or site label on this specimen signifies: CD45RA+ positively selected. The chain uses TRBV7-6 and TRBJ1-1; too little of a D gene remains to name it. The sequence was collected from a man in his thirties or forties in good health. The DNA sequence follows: TGTGCCAGCAGCTTAGGGGTAAAAACTGAAGCTTTCTTT. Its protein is CASSLGVKTEAFF.